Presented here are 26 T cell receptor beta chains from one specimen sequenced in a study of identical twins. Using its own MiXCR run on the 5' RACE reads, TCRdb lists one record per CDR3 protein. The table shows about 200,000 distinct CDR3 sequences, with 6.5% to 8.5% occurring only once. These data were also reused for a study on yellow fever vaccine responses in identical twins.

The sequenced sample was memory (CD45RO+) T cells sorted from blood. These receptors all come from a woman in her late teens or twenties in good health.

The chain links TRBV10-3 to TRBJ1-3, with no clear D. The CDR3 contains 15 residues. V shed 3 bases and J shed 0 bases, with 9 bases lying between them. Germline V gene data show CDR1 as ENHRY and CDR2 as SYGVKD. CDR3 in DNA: TGTGCCATCAGTGACTTTGGGTTCTCTGGAAACACCATATATTTT. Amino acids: CAISDFGFSGNTIYF.

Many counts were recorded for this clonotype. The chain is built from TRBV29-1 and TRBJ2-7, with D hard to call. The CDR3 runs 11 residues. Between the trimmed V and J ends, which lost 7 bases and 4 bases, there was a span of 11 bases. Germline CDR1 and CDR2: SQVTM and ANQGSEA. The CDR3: CSDQSVYEQYF. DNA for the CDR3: TGCAGCGACCAGTCCGTTTACGAGCAGTACTTC.

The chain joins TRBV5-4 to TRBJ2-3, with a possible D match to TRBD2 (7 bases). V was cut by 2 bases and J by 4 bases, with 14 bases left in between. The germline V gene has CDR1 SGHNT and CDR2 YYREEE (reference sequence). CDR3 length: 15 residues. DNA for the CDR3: TGTGCCAGCAGCTTAGGAGGGGGGGCTGCAGATACGCAGTATTTT. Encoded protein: CASSLGGGAADTQYF.

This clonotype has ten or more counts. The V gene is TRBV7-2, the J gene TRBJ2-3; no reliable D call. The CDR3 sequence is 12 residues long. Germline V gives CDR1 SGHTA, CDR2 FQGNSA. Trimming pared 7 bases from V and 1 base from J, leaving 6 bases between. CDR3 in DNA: TGTGCCAGCACCCTACGCACAGATACGCAGTATTTT. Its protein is CASTLRTDTQYF.

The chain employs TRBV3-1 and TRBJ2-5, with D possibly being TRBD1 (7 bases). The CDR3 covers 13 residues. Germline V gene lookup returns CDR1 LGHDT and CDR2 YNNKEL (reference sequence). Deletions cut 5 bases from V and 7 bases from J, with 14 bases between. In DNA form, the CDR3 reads TGTGCCAGCAGCAATGCAGGGGGAGGGACCCAGTACTTC. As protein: CASSNAGGGTQYF.

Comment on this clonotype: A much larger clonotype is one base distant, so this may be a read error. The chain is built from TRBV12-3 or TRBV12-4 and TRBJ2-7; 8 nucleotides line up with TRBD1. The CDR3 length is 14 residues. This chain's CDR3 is CDSRYRGSTYEQYF. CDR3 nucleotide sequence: TGTGACAGCAGATACAGGGGGTCAACCTACGAGCAGTACTTC.

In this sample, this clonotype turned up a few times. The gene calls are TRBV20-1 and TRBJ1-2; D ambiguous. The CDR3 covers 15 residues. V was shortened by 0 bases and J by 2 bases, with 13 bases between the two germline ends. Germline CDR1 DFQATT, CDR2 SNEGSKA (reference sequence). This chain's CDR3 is CSARDGGKANYGYTF. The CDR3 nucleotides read TGCAGTGCTAGAGATGGTGGTAAGGCAAACTATGGCTACACCTTC.

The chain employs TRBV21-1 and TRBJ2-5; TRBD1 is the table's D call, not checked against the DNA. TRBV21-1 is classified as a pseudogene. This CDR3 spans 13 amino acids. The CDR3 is CASSKGGKETQYF. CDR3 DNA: TGTGCCAGCAGCAAGGGGGGAAAAGAGACCCAGTACTTC.

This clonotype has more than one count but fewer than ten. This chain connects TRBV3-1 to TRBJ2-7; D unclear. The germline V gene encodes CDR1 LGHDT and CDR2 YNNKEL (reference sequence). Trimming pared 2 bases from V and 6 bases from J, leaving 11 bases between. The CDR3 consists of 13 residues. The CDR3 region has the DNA TGTGCCAGCAGCCAAAAAAGGGTAGGCGAGCAGTACTTC. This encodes CASSQKRVGEQYF.

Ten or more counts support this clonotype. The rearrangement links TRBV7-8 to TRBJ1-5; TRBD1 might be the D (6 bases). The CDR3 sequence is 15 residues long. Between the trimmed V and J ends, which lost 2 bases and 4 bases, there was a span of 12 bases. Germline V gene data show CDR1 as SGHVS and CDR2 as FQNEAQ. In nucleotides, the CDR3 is TGTGCCAGCAGCTTAAGGGGGATACGGAATCAGCCCCAGCATTTT. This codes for CASSLRGIRNQPQHF.

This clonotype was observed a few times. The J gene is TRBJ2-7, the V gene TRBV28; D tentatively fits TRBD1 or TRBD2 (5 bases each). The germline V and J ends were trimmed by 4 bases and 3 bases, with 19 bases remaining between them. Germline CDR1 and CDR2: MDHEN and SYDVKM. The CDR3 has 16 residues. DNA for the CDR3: TGTGCCAGCAGTTCAATTACCCTGGGACGGAGCTACGAGCAGTACTTC. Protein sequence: CASSSITLGRSYEQYF.

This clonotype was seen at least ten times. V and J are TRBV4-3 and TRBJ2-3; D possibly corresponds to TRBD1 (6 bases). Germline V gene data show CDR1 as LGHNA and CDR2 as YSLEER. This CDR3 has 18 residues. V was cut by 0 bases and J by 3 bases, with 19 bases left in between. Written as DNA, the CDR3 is TGCGCCAGCAGCCAAGAATACCGGGACAAAGGTTGGACAGATACGCAGTATTTT. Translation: CASSQEYRDKGWTDTQYF.

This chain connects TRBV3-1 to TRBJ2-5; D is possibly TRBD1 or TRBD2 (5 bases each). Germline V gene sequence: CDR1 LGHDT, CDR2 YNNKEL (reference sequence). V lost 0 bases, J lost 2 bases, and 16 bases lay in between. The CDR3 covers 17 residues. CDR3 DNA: TGTGCCAGCAGCCAAGATCGATGGGGCCCGGGGCAAGAGACCCAGTACTTC. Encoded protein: CASSQDRWGPGQETQYF.

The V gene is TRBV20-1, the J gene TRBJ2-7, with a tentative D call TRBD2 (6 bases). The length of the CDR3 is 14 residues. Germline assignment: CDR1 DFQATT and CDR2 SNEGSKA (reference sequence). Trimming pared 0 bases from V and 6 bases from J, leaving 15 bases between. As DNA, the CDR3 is TGCAGTGCTAGAGATGGCCGGGACTGGGGCGAGCAGTACTTC. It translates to CSARDGRDWGEQYF.

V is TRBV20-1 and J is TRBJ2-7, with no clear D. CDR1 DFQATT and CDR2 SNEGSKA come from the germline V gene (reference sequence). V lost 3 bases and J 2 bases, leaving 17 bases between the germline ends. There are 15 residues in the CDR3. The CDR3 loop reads CSASRSQRKTYEQYF. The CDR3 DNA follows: TGCAGTGCTAGTCGGAGCCAGAGGAAAACCTACGAGCAGTACTTC.

The CDR3 region has the DNA TGTGCCAGTAGTTCACTTCCTCGGACGGGGCAGCCCCAGCATTTT. Translating it yields CASSSLPRTGQPQHF. The chain couples TRBV19 to TRBJ1-5; D is unclear. Germline V gives CDR1 LNHDA, CDR2 SQIVND (reference sequence). Trimming removed 5 bases from V and 7 bases from J, with 18 bases in between. The CDR3 extends over 15 amino acids. Full variable domain (rest looked up from reference TRBV19 and TRBJ1-5): DGGITQSPKYLFRKEGQNVTLSCEQNLNHDAMYWYRQDPGQGLRLIYYSQIVNDFQKGDIAEGYSVSREKKESFPLTVTSAQKNPTAFYLCASSSLPRTGQPQHFGDGTRLSIL.

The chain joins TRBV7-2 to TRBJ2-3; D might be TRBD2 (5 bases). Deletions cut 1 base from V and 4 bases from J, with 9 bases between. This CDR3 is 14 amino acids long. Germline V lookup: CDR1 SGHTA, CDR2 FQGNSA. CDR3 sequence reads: CASSLVASPDTQYF. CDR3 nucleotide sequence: TGTGCCAGCAGCTTAGTAGCGAGTCCAGATACGCAGTATTTT.

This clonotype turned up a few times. The CDR3 reads CASRRFGDRGNQPQHF. The CDR3 DNA reads TGTGCCAGCAGGCGATTCGGGGACAGGGGGAATCAGCCCCAGCATTTT. The chain joins TRBV6-2 or TRBV6-3 to TRBJ1-5; TRBD1 aligns across 11 bases. The CDR3 has 16 residues. From germline, CDR1 is MNHEY and CDR2 SVGEGT. V gave up 6 bases and J gave up 4 bases; unmatched junction bases: 8.

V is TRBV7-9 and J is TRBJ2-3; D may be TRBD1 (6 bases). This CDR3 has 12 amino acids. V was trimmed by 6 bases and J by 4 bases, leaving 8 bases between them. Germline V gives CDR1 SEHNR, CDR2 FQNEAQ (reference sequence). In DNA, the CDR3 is TGTGCCAGCAGAAGACAGGCAGATACGCAGTATTTT. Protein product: CASRRQADTQYF. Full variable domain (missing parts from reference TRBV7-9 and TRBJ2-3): DTGVSQNPRHKITKRGQNVTFRCDPISEHNRLYWYRQTLGQGPEFLTYFQNEAQLEKSRLLSDRFSAERPKGSFSTLEIQRTEQGDSAMYLCASRRQADTQYFGPGTRLTVL.

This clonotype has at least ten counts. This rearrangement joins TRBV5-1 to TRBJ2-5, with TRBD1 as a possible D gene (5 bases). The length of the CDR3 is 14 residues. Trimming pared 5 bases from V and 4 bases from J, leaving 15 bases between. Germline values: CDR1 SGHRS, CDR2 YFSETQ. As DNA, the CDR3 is TGCGCCAGCAGACTTACAGGCGACCCAGAGACCCAGTACTTC. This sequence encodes CASRLTGDPETQYF.

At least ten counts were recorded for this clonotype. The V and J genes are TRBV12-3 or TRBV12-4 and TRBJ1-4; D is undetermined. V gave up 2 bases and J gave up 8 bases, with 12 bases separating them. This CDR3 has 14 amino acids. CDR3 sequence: CASSLSKGGEKLFF. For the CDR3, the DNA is TGTGCCAGCAGTTTATCAAAGGGAGGCGAAAAACTGTTTTTT.

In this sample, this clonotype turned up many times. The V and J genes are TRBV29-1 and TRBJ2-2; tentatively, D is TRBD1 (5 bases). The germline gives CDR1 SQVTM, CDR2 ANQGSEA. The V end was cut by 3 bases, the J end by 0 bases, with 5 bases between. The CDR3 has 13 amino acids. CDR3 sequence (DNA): TGCAGCGTTGACAGGGCGAACACCGGGGAGCTGTTTTTT. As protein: CSVDRANTGELFF.

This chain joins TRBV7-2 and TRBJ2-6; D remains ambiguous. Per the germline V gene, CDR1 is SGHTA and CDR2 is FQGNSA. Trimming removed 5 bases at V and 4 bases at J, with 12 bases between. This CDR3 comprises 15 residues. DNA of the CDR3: TGTGCCAGCAGCCAGAAACTGGCCGGGGCCAACGTCCTGACTTTC. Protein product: CASSQKLAGANVLTF.

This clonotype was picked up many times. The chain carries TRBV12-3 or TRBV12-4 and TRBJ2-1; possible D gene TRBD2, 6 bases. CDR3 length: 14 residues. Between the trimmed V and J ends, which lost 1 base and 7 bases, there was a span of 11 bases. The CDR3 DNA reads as TGTGCCAGCAGTTTAGTCCTGGGGGGAAATGAGCAGTTCTTC. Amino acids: CASSLVLGGNEQFF.

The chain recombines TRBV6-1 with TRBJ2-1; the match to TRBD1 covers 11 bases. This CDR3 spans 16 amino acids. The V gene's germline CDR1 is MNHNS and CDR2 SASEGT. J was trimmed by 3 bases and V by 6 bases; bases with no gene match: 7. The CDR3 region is CASRPRTGGGYNEQFF. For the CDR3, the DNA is TGTGCCAGCAGACCCCGGACAGGGGGCGGCTACAATGAGCAGTTCTTC.

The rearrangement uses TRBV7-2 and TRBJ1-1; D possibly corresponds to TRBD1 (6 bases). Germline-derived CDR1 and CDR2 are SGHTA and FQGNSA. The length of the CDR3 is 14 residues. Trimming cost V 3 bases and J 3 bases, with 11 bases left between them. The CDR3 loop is CASSFLGADTEAFF. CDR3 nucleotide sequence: TGTGCCAGCAGCTTTTTGGGGGCTGACACTGAAGCTTTCTTT.